Below, 29 T cell receptor beta chains from the same sample are listed, as sequenced in a study of vaccination and CD4 T cells after COVID-19. Treatment of the sample: approximately 9-day PBMC culture with coronavirus spike peptide pools or control peptides (ViraFEST assay). An Oncomine TCR Beta short-read assay was used to sequence the DNA from cultured CD4+ T cells. TCRdb redid the calling of the PCR reads with MiXCR, one entry per CDR3 protein. Of about 20,000 distinct CDR3 sequences detected, roughly three fifths appear once; the ten largest clones hold roughly 15%. No antigen is known for these receptors. The sample consisted of CD4+ T cells from blood, cultured in vitro. These receptors all come from a human donor who had recovered from COVID-19.

The chain couples TRBV12-3 or TRBV12-4 to TRBJ2-3; a weak D match, TRBD1 (5 bases). This CDR3 is 15 amino acids long. Trimming pared 3 bases from V and 0 bases from J, leaving 10 bases between. The CDR3 DNA reads as TGTGCCAGCAGTTTGTCAGGGATTAGCACAGATACGCAGTATTTT. Translated: CASSLSGISTDTQYF.

This clonotype was recorded only once. The chain couples TRBV20-1 to TRBJ2-7, with 11 nucleotides matching TRBD2. The CDR3 runs 13 residues. Trimming removed 3 bases from V and 4 bases from J; junction bases left unmatched: 2. The germline gives CDR1 DFQATT, CDR2 SNEGSKA (reference sequence). CDR3 coding DNA: TGCAGTGCTAGCCCTAGCGGGAGGTACGAGCAGTACTTC. Translated: CSASPSGRYEQYF.

This clonotype was seen only a few times. The rearrangement uses TRBV6-2 or TRBV6-3 and TRBJ1-2, with 12 bases matching TRBD1. Germline V gene lookup returns CDR1 MNHEY and CDR2 SVGEGT. With 5 bases clipped from V and 4 bases from J, the junction kept 8 bases outside the gene matches. This CDR3 is 16 amino acids long. CDR3 residues: CASSPRDRGQGYGYTF. CDR3 sequence (DNA): TGTGCCAGCAGTCCGCGGGACAGGGGGCAGGGCTATGGCTACACCTTC.

The chain links TRBV11-3 to TRBJ1-4, with D perhaps matching TRBD1 (5 bases). The CDR3 has 16 amino acids. The V gene's germline CDR1 is SGHNT and CDR2 YENEEA. V was cut by 0 bases and J by 5 bases, with 13 bases left in between. CDR3 sequence: CASSLDGGRLNEKLFF. In nucleotides, the CDR3 is TGTGCCAGCAGCTTAGATGGGGGACGGTTGAATGAAAAACTGTTTTTT.

The CDR3 DNA sequence: TGTGCCAGCAGTTTAGGGTCTAGCGGGGGTTCCTACGAGCAGTACTTC. It codes for CASSLGSSGGSYEQYF. V usage is TRBV12-3 or TRBV12-4 and J usage is TRBJ2-7; 10 bases match TRBD2. CDR3 length equals 16 residues. Trimming at V came to 1 base and at J to 1 base, leaving 4 bases not matched to a gene.

The chain carries TRBV24-1 and TRBJ2-1; 7 nucleotides line up with TRBD1. V dropped 4 bases and J dropped 0; count of bases not matched to a gene: 5. The V gene's germline CDR1 is KGHDR and CDR2 SFDVKD. The CDR3 contains 16 residues. The CDR3 protein is CATSDPGTVSYNEQFF. The CDR3 region has the DNA TGTGCCACCAGTGACCCCGGGACAGTCTCCTACAATGAGCAGTTCTTC.

This chain uses TRBV14 with TRBJ1-2; D is ambiguous. The germline V and J ends were trimmed by 1 base and 2 bases, with 8 bases remaining between them. Per germline, CDR1 SGHDN and CDR2 FVKESK. This CDR3 region has 14 residues. The CDR3 coding sequence is TGTGCCAGCAGCCAAGCGGTCAGAAACTATGGCTACACCTTC. Amino acids: CASSQAVRNYGYTF.

Remarks on this clonotype: The junction differs from germline at one of its ends, possibly a read error. V is TRBV19 and J is TRBJ1-4; 10 bases fit TRBD1. Germline assignment: CDR1 LNHDA and CDR2 SQIVND (reference sequence). This CDR3 spans 14 amino acids. CDR3 amino acids: CASRTGTGDEKLSF. The CDR3 region has the DNA TGTGCCAGTAGAACCGGGACAGGGGATGAAAAACTGTCTTTT.

This chain uses TRBV10-2 with TRBJ2-7, with TRBD2 identical over 13 bases. Germline values: CDR1 WSHSY, CDR2 SAAADI. V trimming: 3 bases; J trimming: 1 base; junction bases outside the gene matches: 3. The CDR3 is 16 amino acids. The CDR3 sequence: CASSDPGLAGSYEQYF. Here the CDR3 DNA reads TGCGCCAGCAGTGACCCGGGACTAGCGGGGTCCTACGAGCAGTACTTC.

The chain links TRBV21-1 to TRBJ1-2; the table calls TRBD1, which could not be checked here. TRBV21-1 is labeled a pseudogene. The CDR3 length is 16 residues. The CDR3 here is CASSILSDRGGCGYTF. CDR3 bases: TGTGCCAGCAGCATACTTTCAGACAGGGGGGGGTGTGGCTACACCTTC.

The V gene is TRBV19, the J gene TRBJ1-5, with a weak D call TRBD1 (5 bases). Germline V lookup: CDR1 LNHDA, CDR2 SQIVND (reference sequence). V dropped 7 bases and J dropped 0 bases, with 19 bases sitting between them. This CDR3 spans 17 amino acids. This CDR3 is CASTPMGWGYSNQPQHF. In DNA, the CDR3 is TGTGCCAGTACTCCAATGGGGTGGGGGTATAGCAATCAGCCCCAGCATTTT. The whole variable domain, remainder taken from reference TRBV19 and TRBJ1-5, is DGGITQSPKYLFRKEGQNVTLSCEQNLNHDAMYWYRQDPGQGLRLIYYSQIVNDFQKGDIAEGYSVSREKKESFPLTVTSAQKNPTAFYLCASTPMGWGYSNQPQHFGDGTRLSIL.

The chain carries TRBV2 and TRBJ2-1; 9 nucleotides agree with TRBD2. The junction had 4 bases not matched to a gene; V was cut back by 3 bases and J by 4 bases. The CDR3 totals 15 residues. The V gene's germline CDR1 is SNHLY and CDR2 FYNNEI. DNA for the CDR3: TGTGCCAGCAGTGAGGGACTAGCACCTTACAATGAGCAGTTCTTC. Protein: CASSEGLAPYNEQFF.

The chain recombines TRBV6-5 with TRBJ2-1; D call uncertain. The V end lost 2 bases, the J end lost 6 bases, and 20 bases lay between the germline ends. Germline values: CDR1 MNHEY, CDR2 SVGAGI. The CDR3 runs 17 residues. Written as DNA, the CDR3 is TGTGCCAGCAGTTACGGTTGGGGTTCGGCAGGTTCCAATGAGCAGTTCTTC. Protein: CASSYGWGSAGSNEQFF.

V usage is TRBV20-1 and J usage is TRBJ2-5; no clear D gene. There are 14 residues in the CDR3. The V gene's germline CDR1 is DFQATT and CDR2 SNEGSKA (reference sequence). The V and J ends lost 5 bases and 0 bases respectively, with 13 bases between them. CDR3 in amino acids: CSAPDVGYQETQYF. The CDR3, as DNA: TGCAGTGCTCCTGATGTGGGGTACCAAGAGACCCAGTACTTC.

Only a few counts were recorded for this clonotype. This chain joins TRBV11-2 and TRBJ1-5; 8 bases map to TRBD1. Germline V lookup: CDR1 SGHAT, CDR2 FQNNGV. V lost 5 bases, J lost 6 bases, and 3 bases stayed unmatched. CDR3 length equals 13 residues. CDR3 sequence (DNA): TGTGCCAGCAGCCCAGACAGGGGTCAGCCCCAGCATTTT. Translating it yields CASSPDRGQPQHF.

This chain links TRBV20-1 with TRBJ1-1; a possible D gene is TRBD1 (5 bases). The CDR3 length is 15 residues. Looked up from germline, CDR1 is DFQATT and CDR2 is SNEGSKA (reference sequence). V lost 3 bases and J lost 2, with 16 bases in between. CDR3 region: CSASLRQRINTEAFF. As DNA, the CDR3 is TGCAGTGCTAGTCTCCGACAGAGGATAAACACTGAAGCTTTCTTT.

This clonotype was seen a handful of times. The CDR3 region has the DNA TGTGCCAGCAGTGTTCCCTGGACAGGCCCTAGGAGCGGCTACACCTTC. Translated: CASSVPWTGPRSGYTF. The rearrangement uses TRBV6-1 and TRBJ1-2, with TRBD1 matching 7 bases. Germline trimming cut 4 bases from V and 8 bases from J; bases unmatched to any gene: 16. This CDR3 has 16 residues. The germline gives CDR1 MNHNS, CDR2 SASEGT.

V usage is TRBV10-1 and J usage is TRBJ2-1; 11 bases align to TRBD1. The trim removed 0 bases at V and 6 bases at J, leaving 7 bases unmatched. This CDR3 region has 17 residues. CDR1 and CDR2 (germline): WNHNN, SYGVQD (reference sequence). The CDR3 nucleotides read TGCGCCAGCAGTGAGTCATTACCGGGACAGGGGGGCAATGAGCAGTTCTTC. Residues: CASSESLPGQGGNEQFF.

The genes are TRBV12-2 and TRBJ2-7; the table assigns TRBD1, which was not confirmed against the DNA. TRBV12-2 is a pseudogene locus. This CDR3 has 17 amino acids. CDR3 nucleotides: TGTGCAAGTCGCCAACAGACAGGGAAGTTAGAATTATACGAGCAGTACTTC. Its protein is CASRQQTGKLELYEQYF.

The chain has TRBV28 and TRBJ2-4, with D unresolved. This CDR3 contains 12 residues. Germline CDR1 reads MDHEN; CDR2 reads SYDVKM. V dropped 5 bases and J dropped 4 bases, with 6 bases sitting between them. The CDR3 region has the DNA TGTGCCAGCAGTCCCCTGAAAAACATTCAGTACTTC. Translation: CASSPLKNIQYF.

This chain uses TRBV12-3 or TRBV12-4 with TRBJ1-1, with 7 bases aligning to TRBD1. This CDR3 spans 13 amino acids. V gave up 2 bases and J gave up 11 bases; unmatched junction bases: 8. The CDR3 bases are TGTGCCAGCAGTTTAAGAACAGGGGATACGGCTTTCTTT. Translation gives CASSLRTGDTAFF.

Here the CDR3 DNA reads TGCAGTGCTGGTGGTTTTTTTAGCGGGAGTAGAACAGATACGCAGTATTTT. Translation: CSAGGFFSGSRTDTQYF. This chain connects TRBV20-1 to TRBJ2-3, with 9 bases that match TRBD2. CDR1 DFQATT and CDR2 SNEGSKA come from the germline V gene (reference sequence). The V gene end was trimmed by 5 bases and the J gene end by 3 bases; junction bases not matched to a gene: 15. The CDR3 has 17 residues.

The CDR3 DNA reads as TGCAGTGCTAAGGACAGGGGGCGTACGGAGACCCAGTACTTC. Its protein product is CSAKDRGRTETQYF. The V and J genes are TRBV20-1 and TRBJ2-5, with TRBD1 matching 11 bases. From germline, CDR1 is DFQATT and CDR2 SNEGSKA (reference sequence). After removal of 4 bases from V and 5 bases from J, the junction contained 6 bases not matched to a gene. The length of the CDR3 is 14 residues.

This chain links TRBV28 with TRBJ2-7; D remains unclear. This CDR3 region has 13 residues. V gave up 3 bases and J gave up 0 bases, with 6 bases separating them. CDR1 and CDR2 (germline): MDHEN, SYDVKM. The CDR3 spells CASSFPGSYEQYF. The CDR3 nucleotides read TGTGCCAGCAGTTTTCCCGGCTCCTACGAGCAGTACTTC.

The V and J genes are TRBV28 and TRBJ1-1; 7 bases are shared with TRBD1. The CDR3 has 18 residues. V shed 5 bases and J 3 bases; nucleotides not matched to a gene: 18. Germline CDR1 reads MDHEN; CDR2 reads SYDVKM. For the CDR3, the DNA is TGTGCCAGCAGTGCCCACGCCACGACAGGGCGGAGGGACACTGAAGCTTTCTTT. It specifies CASSAHATTGRRDTEAFF.

Here the CDR3 DNA reads TGTGCCGTGAGTAGGGACAGGGCCTACGAGCAGTACTTC. Translating it yields CAVSRDRAYEQYF. The chain uses TRBV6-2 or TRBV6-3 and TRBJ2-7, with 9 bases fitting TRBD1. Trimming at V came to 11 bases and at J to 2 bases, leaving 7 bases not matched to a gene. The CDR3 contains 13 residues. Per germline, CDR1 MNHEY and CDR2 SVGEGT.

The genes are TRBV6-5 and TRBJ1-1; a weak D match, TRBD1 (5 bases). V was cut by 4 bases and J by 0 bases, with 9 bases left in between. The CDR3 loop spans 14 amino acids. Germline CDR1 reads MNHEY; CDR2 reads SVGAGI. The CDR3 DNA sequence: TGTGCCAGCAGTTTGGACACAGTGAACACTGAAGCTTTCTTT. It codes for CASSLDTVNTEAFF.

This clonotype was detected a few times. J is TRBJ2-7 and V is TRBV6-5, with D maybe TRBD2 (6 bases). The CDR3 is 16 residues long. The V and J ends lost 2 bases and 0 bases respectively, with 14 bases between them. Per germline, CDR1 MNHEY and CDR2 SVGAGI. The CDR3 sequence is CASSYLTSRSSYEQYF. The CDR3 DNA follows: TGTGCCAGCAGTTACCTCACTAGCAGGAGCTCCTACGAGCAGTACTTC.

V gene TRBV18 combines with J gene TRBJ1-2; the D gene is possibly TRBD1 (5 bases). The germline gives CDR1 KGHSH, CDR2 LQKENI. V was shortened by 2 bases and J by 3 bases, with 13 bases between the two germline ends. This CDR3 has 15 amino acids. CDR3 region: CASSPLDQGDYGYTF. CDR3 bases: TGTGCCAGCTCACCATTGGATCAGGGTGACTATGGCTACACCTTC.